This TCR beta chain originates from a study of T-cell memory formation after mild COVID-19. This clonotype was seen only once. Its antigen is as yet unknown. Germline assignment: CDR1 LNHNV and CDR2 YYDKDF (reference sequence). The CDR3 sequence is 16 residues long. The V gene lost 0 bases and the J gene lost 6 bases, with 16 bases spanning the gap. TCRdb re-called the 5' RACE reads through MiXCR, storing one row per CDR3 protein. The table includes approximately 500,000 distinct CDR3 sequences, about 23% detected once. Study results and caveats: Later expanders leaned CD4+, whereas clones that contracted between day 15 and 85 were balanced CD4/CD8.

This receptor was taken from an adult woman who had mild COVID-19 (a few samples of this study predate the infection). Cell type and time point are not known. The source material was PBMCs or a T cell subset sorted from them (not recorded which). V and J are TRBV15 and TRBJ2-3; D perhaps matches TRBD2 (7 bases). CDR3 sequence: CATSRDMAGAGDTQYF. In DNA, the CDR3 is TGTGCCACCAGCAGAGATATGGCGGGGGCTGGGGATACGCAGTATTTT.